The 20 T cell receptor beta chains presented below share a single source sample, sequenced in a study of persistence of HIV-infected CD4 T cells. The libraries were made with immunoSEQ version 4 in survey mode. The assay was immunoSEQ multiplex PCR, and TCRdb's table has in-frame clones only and misses some. This table holds about 43,000 clones, around 92% found once. Anti-CD3/anti-CD28 beads served as a nonspecific positive control stimulus. Sorting selected CD4+ T cells upregulating both CD40 ligand and CD69. Their cognate antigens are unknown. Material: CD4+ T cells sorted from PBMCs after approximately 20-hour stimulation, obtained from a patient who received antiretroviral therapy. The receptors were gathered from an adult man with HIV who was CMV-seropositive.

J is TRBJ1-1 and V is TRBV6-5; D is perhaps TRBD1 (5 bases). V gave up 5 bases and J gave up 0 bases, with 10 bases separating them. This CDR3 contains 14 residues. Germline assignment: CDR1 MNHEY and CDR2 SVGAGI. DNA of the CDR3: TGTGCCAGCAGTAAGGGACGGATGAACACTGAAGCTTTCTTT. This encodes CASSKGRMNTEAFF.

In nucleotides, the CDR3 is TGTGCCAGTAGTATGGGGACAGGGAATCAGCCCCAGCATTTT. Translating gives CASSMGTGNQPQHF. The chain combines TRBV19 with TRBJ1-5, with TRBD1 identical over 9 bases. With 3 bases clipped from V and 4 bases from J, the junction kept 1 base outside the gene matches. Per germline, CDR1 LNHDA and CDR2 SQIVND (reference sequence). This CDR3 has 14 amino acids. Full variable domain (outside the CDR3, taken from reference TRBV19 and TRBJ1-5): DGGITQSPKYLFRKEGQNVTLSCEQNLNHDAMYWYRQDPGQGLRLIYYSQIVNDFQKGDIAEGYSVSREKKESFPLTVTSAQKNPTAFYLCASSMGTGNQPQHFGDGTRLSIL.

The chain joins TRBV20-1 to TRBJ2-3, with 8 bases matching TRBD2. The V segment lost 3 bases and the J segment 7 bases; nucleotides outside the gene matches: 15. The CDR3 is made up of 16 amino acids. Looked up from germline, CDR1 is DFQATT and CDR2 is SNEGSKA (reference sequence). DNA for the CDR3: TGCAGTGCTAGTATACGGGGGGGTTCTTCTCTAAATACGCAGTATTTT. It specifies CSASIRGGSSLNTQYF.

This clone appeared a single time. This rearrangement joins TRBV2 to TRBJ1-1; no clear D gene. This CDR3 has 13 amino acids. Between the trimmed V and J ends, which lost 3 bases and 11 bases, there was a span of 16 bases. Per germline, CDR1 SNHLY and CDR2 FYNNEI. CDR3 coding DNA: TGTGCCAGCAGTGACCCAATGGGATACTGGGCTTTCTTT. This codes for CASSDPMGYWAFF.

A single count supports this clone. The chain carries TRBV3-1 (or the pseudogene TRBV3-2) and TRBJ1-1; possible D gene TRBD1, 5 bases. V shed 4 bases and J shed 4 bases, with 13 bases lying between them. The CDR3 spans 14 residues. Germline V gene lookup returns CDR1 LGHDT and CDR2 YNNKEL (reference sequence). The CDR3 loop reads CASSPGRMTTEAFF. The DNA of the CDR3 is TGTGCCAGCAGCCCGGGACGGATGACCACTGAAGCTTTCTTT.

CDR3 sequence: CASSWRVPPEQFF. The CDR3 DNA follows: TGTGCCAGCAGTTGGAGGGTCCCCCCTGAGCAGTTCTTC. This rearrangement joins TRBV28 to TRBJ2-1; possibly TRBD2 for D (6 bases). The length of the CDR3 is 13 residues. Trimming left V 4 bases short and J 9 bases short, with 13 bases between. Looked up from germline, CDR1 is MDHEN and CDR2 is SYDVKM.

J is TRBJ2-2 and V is TRBV7-3; no firm D call. Germline lookup yields CDR1 SGHTA and CDR2 FQGTGA. The V gene lost 5 bases and the J gene lost 4 bases, with 8 bases spanning the gap. The CDR3 runs 13 residues. The CDR3 DNA is TGTGCCAGCAGCGTTTCCTTCACCGGGGAGCTGTTTTTT. This codes for CASSVSFTGELFF.

The V call is TRBV27, the J call TRBJ2-7; D not resolved. V was shortened by 6 bases and J by 2 bases, with 17 bases between the two germline ends. The CDR3 has 15 residues. Germline V gives CDR1 MNHEY, CDR2 SMNVEV (reference sequence). The DNA for the CDR3 is TGTGCCAGCAGCCCTACGAGAATTTCCACCTACGAGCAGTACTTC. Translated: CASSPTRISTYEQYF.

The chain joins TRBV7-2 to TRBJ1-1; no reliable D call. V was clipped by 3 bases and J by 5 bases, with 10 bases between them. This CDR3 contains 13 residues. Germline V gene sequence: CDR1 SGHTA, CDR2 FQGNSA. CDR3 in DNA: TGTGCCAGCAGCTTGGGAGGGAAAACTGAAGCTTTCTTT. Translating it yields CASSLGGKTEAFF.

V usage is TRBV7-2 and J usage is TRBJ2-2; D is possibly TRBD1 (5 bases). The CDR3 runs to 14 residues. Trimming stripped 5 bases from V and 5 bases from J, with 12 bases between. CDR1 is SGHTA, CDR2 FQGNSA, per germline. The DNA of the CDR3 is TGTGCCAGCAGCCAGGGCGTTTTAACCGGGGAGCTGTTTTTT. The encoded protein is CASSQGVLTGELFF.

The gene calls are TRBV27 and TRBJ2-3; tentatively, D is TRBD1 or TRBD2 (6 bases each). V was shortened by 9 bases and J by 2 bases, with 15 bases between the two germline ends. Germline CDR1 is MNHEY and CDR2 is SMNVEV (reference sequence). The CDR3 extends over 14 amino acids. Here the CDR3 reads CASSRGLPTDTQYF. CDR3 bases: TGTGCCAGTTCCAGGGGACTTCCCACAGATACGCAGTATTTT.

The chain employs TRBV23-1 and TRBJ1-4; the match to TRBD1 covers 9 bases. TRBV23-1 is known as an ORF, though its function is uncertain. The CDR3 consists of 15 residues. Losses at the gene ends were 4 bases for V and 3 bases for J; bases not matched to a gene: 3. The CDR3 protein is CASSPYRGPNEKLFF. The CDR3 DNA sequence: TGCGCCAGCAGTCCTTACAGGGGGCCTAATGAAAAACTGTTTTTT.

The CDR3 DNA follows: TGTGCCAGCAGTGAAACTGGAAATAGCAATCAGCCCCAGCATTTT. Translation gives CASSETGNSNQPQHF. This chain connects TRBV2 to TRBJ1-5; D is unclear. V lost 2 bases and J lost 0, with 8 bases in between. From germline, CDR1 is SNHLY and CDR2 FYNNEI. This CDR3 region has 15 residues. The entire variable domain, with the rest obtained from reference TRBV2 and TRBJ1-5, is as follows: EPEVTQTPSHQVTQMGQEVILRCVPISNHLYFYWYRQILGQKVEFLVSFYNNEISEKSEIFDDQFSVERPDGSNFTLKIRSTKLEDSAMYFCASSETGNSNQPQHFGDGTRLSIL.

In this sample, this clone turned up a few times. The sample contains more than one DNA sequence encoding this CDR3. The chain is built from TRBV24-1 and TRBJ2-3; 11 positions agree with TRBD2. The V gene's germline CDR1 is KGHDR and CDR2 SFDVKD. With V trimmed by 4 bases and J by 6 bases, 8 bases remained unmatched. The CDR3 loop spans 16 amino acids. The CDR3 spells CATSDPRLAGSDTQYF. CDR3 nucleotide sequence: TGTGCCACCAGTGACCCGAGACTAGCGGGGTCGGATACGCAGTATTTT.

DNA of the CDR3: TGTGCCAGCAGTTTGCGCGGTAGAATAGGGAATGAGCAGTTCTTC. Encoded protein: CASSLRGRIGNEQFF. The rearrangement joins TRBV28 to TRBJ2-1; D unresolved. The V gene lost 3 bases and the J gene lost 7 bases, with 16 bases spanning the gap. This CDR3 spans 15 amino acids. The germline CDR1 and CDR2 sequences are MDHEN and SYDVKM.

The chain links TRBV3-1 (or the pseudogene TRBV3-2) to TRBJ1-5, with D uncertain. Trimming took off 1 base at V and 7 bases at J, with 5 bases between the two ends. Germline assignment: CDR1 LGHDT and CDR2 YNNKEL (reference sequence). The CDR3 contains 12 residues. The CDR3 here is CASSQGYQPQHF. CDR3 DNA sequence: TGTGCCAGCAGCCAAGGTTACCAGCCCCAGCATTTT.

The rearrangement uses TRBV5-6 and TRBJ1-3, with no clear D. Germline lookup yields CDR1 SGHDT and CDR2 YYEEEE. The CDR3 is 15 residues long. Between the trimmed V and J ends, which lost 3 bases and 4 bases, there was a span of 14 bases. The CDR3, as DNA: TGTGCCAGCAGCTCCCGGGCCTCGCTGGGAAACACCATATATTTT. It specifies CASSSRASLGNTIYF. Based on the CDR3 plus reference TRBV5-6 and TRBJ1-3, the full variable domain is DAGVTQSPTHLIKTRGQQVTLRCSPKSGHDTVSWYQQALGQGPQFIFQYYEEEERQRGNFPDRFSGHQFPNYSSELNVNALLLGDSALYLCASSSRASLGNTIYFGEGSWLTVV.

The chain combines TRBV19 with TRBJ1-6; TRBD1 might be the D (5 bases). V was clipped by 0 bases and J by 7 bases, with 19 bases between them. Germline V gives CDR1 LNHDA, CDR2 SQIVND (reference sequence). The CDR3 contains 18 residues. CDR3 nucleotides: TGTGCCAGTAGTATAGACCATCAGGGACTCTGGGGAAATTCACCCCTCCACTTT. It yields the protein CASSIDHQGLWGNSPLHF.

This chain connects TRBV7-9 to TRBJ2-7, with D possibly TRBD1 on 6 matching bases. This CDR3 region has 16 residues. V lost 6 bases to trimming and J lost 4 bases, with 22 bases between them. Germline assignment: CDR1 SEHNR and CDR2 FQNEAQ (reference sequence). The CDR3 here is CASSGSRGRGEYEQYF. The CDR3 region has the DNA TGTGCCAGCAGTGGATCCAGGGGTAGAGGGGAGTACGAGCAGTACTTC.

The rearrangement links TRBV10-2 to TRBJ1-3; D call uncertain. Germline loops: CDR1 WSHSY, CDR2 SAAADI. V was trimmed by 8 bases and J by 0 bases, leaving 17 bases between them. This CDR3 is 16 amino acids long. CDR3 protein: CASSSVGSYSGNTIYF. CDR3 coding DNA: TGCGCCAGCTCCTCTGTGGGCAGCTACTCTGGAAACACCATATATTTT.